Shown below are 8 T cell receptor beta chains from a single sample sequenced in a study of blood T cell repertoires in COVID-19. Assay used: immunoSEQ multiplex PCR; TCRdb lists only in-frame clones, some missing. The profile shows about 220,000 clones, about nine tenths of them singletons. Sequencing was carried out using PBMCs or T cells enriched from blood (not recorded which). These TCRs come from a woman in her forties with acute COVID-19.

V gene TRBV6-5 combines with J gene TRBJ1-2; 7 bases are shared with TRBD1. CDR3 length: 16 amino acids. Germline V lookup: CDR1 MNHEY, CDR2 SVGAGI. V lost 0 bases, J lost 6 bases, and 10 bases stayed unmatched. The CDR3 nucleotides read TGTGCCAGCAGTTACTCATCGACGACAGGGTTTAATGGCTACACCTTC. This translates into CASSYSSTTGFNGYTF.

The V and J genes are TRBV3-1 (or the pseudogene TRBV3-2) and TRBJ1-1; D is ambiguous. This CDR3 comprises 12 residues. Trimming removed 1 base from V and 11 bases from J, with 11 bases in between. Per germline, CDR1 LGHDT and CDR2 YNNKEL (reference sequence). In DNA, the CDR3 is TGTGCCAGCAGCCAAGGAGGAGGGCCGGCTTTCTTT. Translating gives CASSQGGGPAFF.

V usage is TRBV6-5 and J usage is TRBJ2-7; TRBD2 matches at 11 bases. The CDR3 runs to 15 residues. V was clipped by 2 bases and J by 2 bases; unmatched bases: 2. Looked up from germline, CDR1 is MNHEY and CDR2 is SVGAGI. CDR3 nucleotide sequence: TGTGCCAGCAGTTACGGGACTAGCGGTACCTACGAGCAGTACTTC. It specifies CASSYGTSGTYEQYF.

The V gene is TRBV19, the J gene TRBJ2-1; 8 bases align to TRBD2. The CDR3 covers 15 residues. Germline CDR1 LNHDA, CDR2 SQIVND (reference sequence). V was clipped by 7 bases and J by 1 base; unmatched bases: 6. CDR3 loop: CASTRAGESYNEQFF. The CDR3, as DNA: TGTGCCAGTACCAGAGCGGGGGAGTCCTACAATGAGCAGTTCTTC.

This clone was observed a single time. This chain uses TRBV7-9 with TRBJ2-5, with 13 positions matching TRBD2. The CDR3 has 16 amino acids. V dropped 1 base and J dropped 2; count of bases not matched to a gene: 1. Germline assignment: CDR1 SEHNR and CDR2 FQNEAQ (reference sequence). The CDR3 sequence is CASSLGLAGGQETQYF. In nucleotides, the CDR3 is TGTGCCAGCAGCTTAGGACTAGCGGGGGGTCAAGAGACCCAGTACTTC. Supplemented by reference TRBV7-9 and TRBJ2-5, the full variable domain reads DTGVSQNPRHKITKRGQNVTFRCDPISEHNRLYWYRQTLGQGPEFLTYFQNEAQLEKSRLLSDRFSAERPKGSFSTLEIQRTEQGDSAMYLCASSLGLAGGQETQYFGPGTRLLVL.

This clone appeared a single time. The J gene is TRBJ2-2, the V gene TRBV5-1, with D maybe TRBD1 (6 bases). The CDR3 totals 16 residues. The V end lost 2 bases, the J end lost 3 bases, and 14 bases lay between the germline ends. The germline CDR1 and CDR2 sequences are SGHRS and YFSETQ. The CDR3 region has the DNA TGCGCCAGCAGCTTTGATGGGTCAGGGGACACCGGGGAGCTGTTTTTT. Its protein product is CASSFDGSGDTGELFF.

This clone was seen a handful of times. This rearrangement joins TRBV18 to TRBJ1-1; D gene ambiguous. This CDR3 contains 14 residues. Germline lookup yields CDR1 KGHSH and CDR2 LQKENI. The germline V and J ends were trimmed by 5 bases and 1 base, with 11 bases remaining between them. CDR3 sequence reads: CASSSEAENTEAFF. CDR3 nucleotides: TGTGCCAGCTCATCAGAGGCCGAGAACACTGAAGCTTTCTTT. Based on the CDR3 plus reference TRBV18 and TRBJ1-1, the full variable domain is NAGVMQNPRHLVRRRGQEARLRCSPMKGHSHVYWYRQLPEEGLKFMVYLQKENIIDESGMPKERFSAEFPKEGPSILRIQQVVRGDSAAYFCASSSEAENTEAFFGQGTRLTVV.

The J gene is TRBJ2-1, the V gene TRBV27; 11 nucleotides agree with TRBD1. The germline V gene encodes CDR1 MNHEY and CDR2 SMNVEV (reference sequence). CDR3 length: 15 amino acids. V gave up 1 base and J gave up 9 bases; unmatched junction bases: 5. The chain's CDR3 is CASSLWWDRGSEQFF. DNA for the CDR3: TGTGCCAGCAGTTTATGGTGGGACAGGGGGAGTGAGCAGTTCTTC.